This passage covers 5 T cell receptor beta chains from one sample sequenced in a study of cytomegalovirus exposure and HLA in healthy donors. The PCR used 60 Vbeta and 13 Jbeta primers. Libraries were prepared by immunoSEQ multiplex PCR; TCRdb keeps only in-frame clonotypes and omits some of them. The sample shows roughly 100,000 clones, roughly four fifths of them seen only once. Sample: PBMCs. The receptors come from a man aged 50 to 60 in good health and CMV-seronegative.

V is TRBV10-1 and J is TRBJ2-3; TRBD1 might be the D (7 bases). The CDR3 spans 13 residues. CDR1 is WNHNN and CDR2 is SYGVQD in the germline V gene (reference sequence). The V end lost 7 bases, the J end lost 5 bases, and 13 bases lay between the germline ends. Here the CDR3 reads CASNRQGGDTQYF. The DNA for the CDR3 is TGCGCCAGCAACAGACAGGGAGGAGATACGCAGTATTTT.

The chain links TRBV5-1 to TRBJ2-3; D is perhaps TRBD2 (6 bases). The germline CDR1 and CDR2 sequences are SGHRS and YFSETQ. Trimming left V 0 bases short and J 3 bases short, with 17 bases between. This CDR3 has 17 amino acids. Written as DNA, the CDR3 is TGCGCCAGCAGCTTGGAGGGAAGAGCGGGCAGTACAGATACGCAGTATTTT. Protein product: CASSLEGRAGSTDTQYF.

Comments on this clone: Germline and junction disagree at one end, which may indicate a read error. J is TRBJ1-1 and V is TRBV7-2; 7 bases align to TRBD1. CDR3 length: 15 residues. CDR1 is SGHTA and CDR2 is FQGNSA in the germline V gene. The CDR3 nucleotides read TGTGCCAGCAGCTTGTTCGCGACAGGGAACGCTGAAGCTTTCTTT. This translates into CASSLFATGNAEAFF.

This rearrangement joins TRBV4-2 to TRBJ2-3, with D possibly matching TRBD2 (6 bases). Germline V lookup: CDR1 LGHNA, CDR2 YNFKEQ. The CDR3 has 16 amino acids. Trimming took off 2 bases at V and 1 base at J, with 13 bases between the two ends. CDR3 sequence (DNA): TGTGCCAGCAGCCAACTAACGCAGCGGGGCACAGATACGCAGTATTTT. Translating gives CASSQLTQRGTDTQYF.

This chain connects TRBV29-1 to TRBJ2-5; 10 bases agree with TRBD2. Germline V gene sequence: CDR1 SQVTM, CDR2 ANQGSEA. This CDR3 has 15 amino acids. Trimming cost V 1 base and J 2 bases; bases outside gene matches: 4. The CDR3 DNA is TGCAGCGTTGAAGTAGCGGGGGGCCCGCAAGAGACCCAGTACTTC. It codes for CSVEVAGGPQETQYF.